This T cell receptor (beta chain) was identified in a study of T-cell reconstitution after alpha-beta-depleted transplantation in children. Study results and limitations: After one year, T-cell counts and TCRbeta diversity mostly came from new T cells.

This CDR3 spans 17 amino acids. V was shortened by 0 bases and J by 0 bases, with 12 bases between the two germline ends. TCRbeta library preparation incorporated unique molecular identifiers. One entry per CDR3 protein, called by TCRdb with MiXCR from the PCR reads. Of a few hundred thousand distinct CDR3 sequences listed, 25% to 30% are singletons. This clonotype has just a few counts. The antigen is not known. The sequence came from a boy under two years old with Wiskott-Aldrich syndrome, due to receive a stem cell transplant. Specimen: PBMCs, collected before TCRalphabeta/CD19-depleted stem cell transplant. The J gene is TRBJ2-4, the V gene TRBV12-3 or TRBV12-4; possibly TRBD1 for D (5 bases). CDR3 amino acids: CASSLADSILAKNIQYF. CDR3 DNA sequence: TGTGCCAGCAGTTTAGCAGACAGTATCTTAGCCAAAAACATTCAGTACTTC.